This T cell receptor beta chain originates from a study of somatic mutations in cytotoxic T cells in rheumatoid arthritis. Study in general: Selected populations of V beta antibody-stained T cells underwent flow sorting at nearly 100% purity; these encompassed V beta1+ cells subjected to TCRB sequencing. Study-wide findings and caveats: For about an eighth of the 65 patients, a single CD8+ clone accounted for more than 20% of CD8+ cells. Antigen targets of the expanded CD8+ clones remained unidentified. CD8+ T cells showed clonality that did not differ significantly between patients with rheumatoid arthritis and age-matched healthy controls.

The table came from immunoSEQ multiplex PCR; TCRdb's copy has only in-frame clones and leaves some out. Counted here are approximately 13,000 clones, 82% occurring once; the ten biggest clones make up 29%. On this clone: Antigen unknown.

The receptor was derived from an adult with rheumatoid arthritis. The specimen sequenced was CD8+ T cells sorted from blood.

CDR3 sequence reads: CSVEGLGLTEAFF. For the CDR3, the DNA is TGCAGCGTTGAAGGTCTCGGGTTAACTGAAGCTTTCTTT. This rearrangement joins TRBV29-1 to TRBJ1-1; D unresolved. Per germline, CDR1 SQVTM and CDR2 ANQGSEA. Trimming cost V 1 base and J 5 bases, with 11 bases left between them. This CDR3 is 13 amino acids long.